This T cell receptor beta chain came from a study of blood T cell repertoires in COVID-19 (dated by TCRdb to the early 2020s). Regarding the study in general: Samples covering the acute and convalescent phases of COVID-19 were provided by collaborators in the United States, Italy and Spain. The material from the prospective study consisted of cDNA or gDNA derived from T cells, B-cell-depleted T cells, or PBMCs. Subjects who had been exposed to COVID-19, were actively infected with it, or had recovered from it provided the deeply sampled blood TCRbeta repertoires that made up the dataset. The repertoires were released in a freely available public database intended as a resource for research on the immune response to SARS-CoV-2. Samples were obtained from the ongoing ImmuneRACE study (first 160 participants) and from 1,254 subjects provided by 6 global collaborators. Sample metadata almost always included a de-identified subject ID, COVID-19 status, age in years and sex. HLA class I and class II types, where available, came from metadata supplied by the sample provider rather than from assay-based typing.

Study-wide findings and limitations: The quantity of clinical and demographic metadata differed by source and by participant and was supplied without curation.

TCRbeta CDR3 regions were amplified from genomic DNA using the immunoSEQ Assay, a bias-controlled multiplex PCR. In the authors' own workflow: The number of nucleated cells in each sample was estimated by amplification of reference gene primers within the assay. To quantify the absolute abundance of each unique TCRbeta CDR3 rearrangement, sequence reads were collapsed and filtered. Productive Simpson clonality was computed per sample as the square root of Simpson's diversity index over productive rearrangements. TCRdb limited this immuneACCESS table to in-frame rearrangements with V and J called. A share of clones is missing; checked studies link under half to unresolved V genes, and the rest is unexplained. Clonal size and the V and J genes are those of that table, whereas D and trimming came from the DNA. The sample contains 100,000 or so clones, around 85% of them found a single time. The top ten constitute around 16% of the sample.

With respect to this clone: Its antigen has not been determined. Base qualities are not at hand, and no much larger clone is one base apart.

The CDR3, cysteine through phenylalanine, is 15 amino acids long. Of all the DNA, just the CDR3 is kept, 45 bases in frame from base 1. From a lookup of the germline V gene (reference sequence), CDR1 and CDR2 are MNHEY and SMNVEV. V and J are truncated by 2 bases and 3 bases respectively, leaving an intervening sequence of 12 bases. The collaborating institutions used their own protocols to collect whole blood in K2EDTA tubes. For TCRbeta analysis, collaborator samples were shipped as frozen whole blood, as isolated PBMCs, or as DNA extracted from either sample type. This receptor chain uses TRBV27 and TRBJ2-3, with a tentative D gene TRBD2 over 6 matching bases. The receptor comes from a woman aged 55-75 years with acute or convalescent COVID-19. The sequencing sample was made of peripheral blood. The CDR3 protein: CASSLKGAGTDTQYF. The DNA reads TGTGCCAGCAGTTTAAAAGGGGCGGGGACAGATACGCAGTATTTT.